The TCR beta chain under discussion was sequenced for a study of shared clonotypes between healthy human individuals. This CDR3 spans 11 amino acids. CDR1 and CDR2 (germline): SGHTA, FQGNSA. Trimming took off 7 bases at V and 6 bases at J, with 10 bases between the two ends. Naive CD8 cells were CD45RO-negative, positively selected for CCR7, excluding terminally differentiated effector memory CD45RA+ cells. Only in-frame clones appear in the TCRdb table, and some are missing; sequencing was by immunoSEQ multiplex PCR. In the table there are about 600,000 clones, about 95% of which are singletons. Sequenced sample: naive CD8+ T cells sorted from blood. This rearrangement joins TRBV7-2 to TRBJ2-7; unclear D gene. This TCR derives from a woman aged 25-40 years in good health. This CDR3 reads CASKGMSEQYF. The CDR3, as DNA: TGTGCCAGCAAAGGGATGTCCGAGCAGTACTTC.